Sequencing of this T cell receptor beta chain was carried out in a study of shared clonotypes between healthy human individuals. CD45RO-negative, CCR7-selected cells formed the naive CD8 fraction, which excluded terminally differentiated effector memory CD45RA+ cells. Donors, healthy HIV-negative adults, lacked recent acute infections or vaccinations. The protocol was immunoSEQ multiplex PCR, while the TCRdb copy is restricted to in-frame clones and leaves out a portion. The sample lists hundreds of thousands of clones; 90% to 97% were seen once. CDR3 length: 14 residues. From germline, CDR1 is MNHEY and CDR2 SMNVEV (reference sequence). The ends were cut back, 3 bases at V and 5 bases at J, with 14 bases in the middle. Details on this clone: The antigen is not known.

Points from the study as a whole: Rarefaction gave evidence that sorted-subset sequencing remained incomplete despite large depth.

The source of this sequence is a woman in her thirties in good health. V gene TRBV27 combines with J gene TRBJ2-7; the D is unclear. Sample: naive CD8+ T cells sorted from blood. The CDR3 nucleotides read TGTGCCAGCAGTTTTGATGGGCGCCCAAACGAGCAGTACTTC. This encodes CASSFDGRPNEQYF.